These T cell receptor beta chains were read from a single sample in a study of blood T cell repertoires in COVID-19. Sequenced by immunoSEQ multiplex PCR; TCRdb stores in-frame clones only, minus some. The table has approximately 53,000 clones, roughly 90% seen once; the top ten hold about 10%. The specimen sequenced was peripheral blood. Receptors were obtained from a woman of 80 years or more with acute or convalescent COVID-19. Each CDR3 is given with its conserved first and last residue. Fields, in order: CDR3 DNA, CDR3 protein, J gene, D gene, V gene, clone size. The D gene is left open where the match is weak. Part of the rows lack a size; the others show once, few, many or a class for expanded clones.

CDR3 DNA: TGTGCCAGCAGTGGGCGACAGGGGCCATCCTACGAGCAGTACTTC
CDR3 protein: CASSGRQGPSYEQYF
J gene: TRBJ2-7
D gene: TRBD1
V gene: TRBV2
clone size: NA

CDR3 DNA: TGTGCCAGCAGTCCAACCGACAGAAGCTCTGGGGCCAACGTCCTGACTTTC
CDR3 protein: CASSPTDRSSGANVLTF
J gene: TRBJ2-6
D gene: NA
V gene: TRBV27
clone size: NA

CDR3 DNA: TGTGCCAGCAGCCAATCTTTTGCGAGCTTAACCGGGGAGCTGTTTTTT
CDR3 protein: CASSQSFASLTGELFF
J gene: TRBJ2-2
D gene: NA
V gene: TRBV4-2
clone size: once

CDR3 DNA: TGTGCCAGCACGATCGATGCGGGGGACTACAATGAGCAGTTCTTC
CDR3 protein: CASTIDAGDYNEQFF
J gene: TRBJ2-1
D gene: TRBD2
V gene: TRBV6-4
clone size: NA

CDR3 DNA: TGTGCCAGCAGCCCCAGACAGGGGGCGAGCTATGGCTACACCTTC
CDR3 protein: CASSPRQGASYGYTF
J gene: TRBJ1-2
D gene: TRBD1
V gene: TRBV14
clone size: NA

CDR3 DNA: TGTGCCAGCAGAGAGCGACGGGTCCAATCGAATAATTCACCCCTCCACTTT
CDR3 protein: CASRERRVQSNNSPLHF
J gene: TRBJ1-6
D gene: NA
V gene: TRBV5-6
clone size: once

CDR3 DNA: TGTGCCAGCAGGAGACAGGGGAACACCGGGGAGCTGTTTTTT
CDR3 protein: CASRRQGNTGELFF
J gene: TRBJ2-2
D gene: TRBD1
V gene: TRBV5-4
clone size: NA

CDR3 DNA: TGCACCAGCAGCCAACCGGGGGACCAGGGACTAGGGACTTACAATGAGCAGTTCTTC
CDR3 protein: CTSSQPGDQGLGTYNEQFF
J gene: TRBJ2-1
D gene: NA
V gene: TRBV1
clone size: NA

CDR3 DNA: TGTGCCAGCAGCCCGGGACAGTATCAGCCCCAGCATTTT
CDR3 protein: CASSPGQYQPQHF
J gene: TRBJ1-5
D gene: TRBD1
V gene: TRBV6-5
clone size: NA

CDR3 DNA: TGTGCCAGCAGCTGGAGCAGCGGGAGGGCCGGGGAGCTGTTTTTT
CDR3 protein: CASSWSSGRAGELFF
J gene: TRBJ2-2
D gene: TRBD2
V gene: TRBV7-2
clone size: NA

CDR3 DNA: TGTGCCAGCAGCCAGGGACTACAAGAGACCCAGTACTTC
CDR3 protein: CASSQGLQETQYF
J gene: TRBJ2-5
D gene: TRBD2
V gene: TRBV3-1/TRBV3-2
clone size: once

CDR3 DNA: TGTGCCAGCAGCCCCAGGGGGTCTGGGGCCAACGTCCTGACTTTC
CDR3 protein: CASSPRGSGANVLTF
J gene: TRBJ2-6
D gene: TRBD1
V gene: TRBV7-3
clone size: NA

CDR3 DNA: TGCGCCAGCAGCTCTGGTGTAGCGGGAAACACAGATACGCAGTATTTT
CDR3 protein: CASSSGVAGNTDTQYF
J gene: TRBJ2-3
D gene: TRBD2
V gene: TRBV5-1
clone size: NA

CDR3 DNA: TGTGCCAGCAGCCAAGACTGGCAGAGCGCTGAAGCTTTCTTT
CDR3 protein: CASSQDWQSAEAFF
J gene: TRBJ1-1
D gene: NA
V gene: TRBV3-1/TRBV3-2
clone size: NA

CDR3 DNA: TGTGCCAGCAGCCTATATGCGGTAACCGGGGAGCTGTTTTTT
CDR3 protein: CASSLYAVTGELFF
J gene: TRBJ2-2
D gene: NA
V gene: TRBV6-2/TRBV6-3
clone size: NA

CDR3 DNA: TGCAGCGTTGGGGACACCGGAAACACCATATATTTT
CDR3 protein: CSVGDTGNTIYF
J gene: TRBJ1-3
D gene: NA
V gene: TRBV29-1
clone size: NA

CDR3 DNA: TGTGCCAGCAGCTCGACAGATAGCAATCAGCCCCAGCATTTT
CDR3 protein: CASSSTDSNQPQHF
J gene: TRBJ1-5
D gene: NA
V gene: TRBV3-1/TRBV3-2
clone size: NA

CDR3 DNA: TGTGCCAGCTCACCAACAGGGGAGCAGCCCCAGCATTTT
CDR3 protein: CASSPTGEQPQHF
J gene: TRBJ1-5
D gene: TRBD1
V gene: TRBV18
clone size: NA

CDR3 DNA: TGTGCCACCAGTGATAGGCCAGGGGGCGAGCAGTACTTC
CDR3 protein: CATSDRPGGEQYF
J gene: TRBJ2-7
D gene: TRBD1
V gene: TRBV24-1
clone size: NA

CDR3 DNA: TGTGCCAGCGGGCGAACACCGGGACTAGGAAACAATGAGCAGTTCTTC
CDR3 protein: CASGRTPGLGNNEQFF
J gene: TRBJ2-1
D gene: TRBD2
V gene: TRBV27
clone size: NA

CDR3 DNA: TGTGCCAGCAGCTTAGGGGCCCTGACAGGGGGCACAGATACGCAGTATTTT
CDR3 protein: CASSLGALTGGTDTQYF
J gene: TRBJ2-3
D gene: TRBD1
V gene: TRBV11-3
clone size: NA

CDR3 DNA: TGTGCCAGCTCACCAAGGTTCGAGACTAGCGGGACTAATGAGCAGTTCTTC
CDR3 protein: CASSPRFETSGTNEQFF
J gene: TRBJ2-1
D gene: TRBD2
V gene: TRBV18
clone size: NA

CDR3 DNA: TGTGCCAGCAGCCCCGGGGGGGCGGGAAGCTCCTACGAGCAGTACTTC
CDR3 protein: CASSPGGAGSSYEQYF
J gene: TRBJ2-7
D gene: TRBD2
V gene: TRBV9
clone size: NA

CDR3 DNA: TGTGCCAGTAAGGGGCTAGGGTACGGGAAAAACATTCAGTACTTC
CDR3 protein: CASKGLGYGKNIQYF
J gene: TRBJ2-4
D gene: NA
V gene: TRBV19
clone size: NA

CDR3 DNA: TGCGCCAGCAGCTCTATGGGGGGTAATGAAAAACTGTTTTTT
CDR3 protein: CASSSMGGNEKLFF
J gene: TRBJ1-4
D gene: NA
V gene: TRBV5-1
clone size: NA

CDR3 DNA: TGTGCCAGCAGCCAAGCTATTAGCGGGAGTCGGGATGAGCAGTTCTTC
CDR3 protein: CASSQAISGSRDEQFF
J gene: TRBJ2-1
D gene: TRBD2
V gene: TRBV3-1/TRBV3-2
clone size: NA

CDR3 DNA: TGTGCCAGCAGCCAAATGGACAGGGCCACAGATACGCAGTATTTT
CDR3 protein: CASSQMDRATDTQYF
J gene: TRBJ2-3
D gene: TRBD1
V gene: TRBV4-2
clone size: NA

CDR3 DNA: TGTGCCAGCAGCGGGCGGAGGGGAAGGATCAAAAACATTCAGTACTTC
CDR3 protein: CASSGRRGRIKNIQYF
J gene: TRBJ2-4
D gene: NA
V gene: TRBV21-1
clone size: NA

CDR3 DNA: TGTGCCTGGAGGGCCCCTGGCTCCACCTACGAGCAGTACTTC
CDR3 protein: CAWRAPGSTYEQYF
J gene: TRBJ2-7
D gene: NA
V gene: TRBV30
clone size: NA

CDR3 DNA: TGTGCCATCAGTGAGTCCTGGACTAGCGGGAGTTACGAGCAGTACTTC
CDR3 protein: CAISESWTSGSYEQYF
J gene: TRBJ2-7
D gene: TRBD2
V gene: TRBV10-3
clone size: NA

CDR3 DNA: TGTGCCAGCAGCGTAGACGACAGAAGCTCCTACAATGAGCAGTTCTTC
CDR3 protein: CASSVDDRSSYNEQFF
J gene: TRBJ2-1
D gene: NA
V gene: TRBV9
clone size: NA

CDR3 DNA: TGTGCCAGCAGTTACTCGATATGGCAGGGATACAATGAGCAGTTCTTC
CDR3 protein: CASSYSIWQGYNEQFF
J gene: TRBJ2-1
D gene: NA
V gene: TRBV6-5
clone size: NA

CDR3 DNA: TGTGCCAGCTCACCAGATCGGGTCTATGGCTACACCTTC
CDR3 protein: CASSPDRVYGYTF
J gene: TRBJ1-2
D gene: NA
V gene: TRBV18
clone size: NA

CDR3 DNA: TGTGCCAGCAGCTCGAGGGGATCGGGGGATGAGCAGTTCTTC
CDR3 protein: CASSSRGSGDEQFF
J gene: TRBJ2-1
D gene: NA
V gene: TRBV5-4
clone size: NA

CDR3 DNA: TGTGCCAGCAGTGGGGGACCGGGACAAACTAGCAATCAGCCCCAGCATTTT
CDR3 protein: CASSGGPGQTSNQPQHF
J gene: TRBJ1-5
D gene: NA
V gene: TRBV6-4
clone size: NA

CDR3 DNA: TGTGCCATCAGTTTCGACAGGGCCGAAGCTTTCTTT
CDR3 protein: CAISFDRAEAFF
J gene: TRBJ1-1
D gene: TRBD1
V gene: TRBV10-3
clone size: NA

CDR3 DNA: TGTGCCAGCAGCTTCTCGCGGGAACTGTTCTTC
CDR3 protein: CASSFSRELFF
J gene: TRBJ2-1
D gene: NA
V gene: TRBV11-3
clone size: NA

CDR3 DNA: TGCGCCAGCAGCCAAGATCTACAGCCACGAAGGGGCTACACCTTC
CDR3 protein: CASSQDLQPRRGYTF
J gene: TRBJ1-2
D gene: NA
V gene: TRBV4-1
clone size: NA

CDR3 DNA: TGTGCCAGCAACCTAGAGCGTACTAAATTCCCACCTGTTATAACCGCTGAAGCTTTCTTT
CDR3 protein: CASNLERTKFPPVITAEAFF
J gene: TRBJ1-1
D gene: NA
V gene: TRBV11-2
clone size: NA

CDR3 DNA: TGTGCCAGCAGTTCGGCCGGGACAGGGGGCGCTGGATATGGCTACACCTTC
CDR3 protein: CASSSAGTGGAGYGYTF
J gene: TRBJ1-2
D gene: TRBD1
V gene: TRBV28
clone size: NA

CDR3 DNA: TGTGCCAGTAGTATAGTAGCAGGGCCCCAAGAGACCCAGTACTTC
CDR3 protein: CASSIVAGPQETQYF
J gene: TRBJ2-5
D gene: NA
V gene: TRBV19
clone size: NA